A single sample is the source of the 5 T cell receptor beta chains below, sequenced in a study of vaccination effects on CD4 cells after COVID-19 (dated 2022 in TCRdb). In the ViraFEST assay, PBMC were stimulated with viral peptide pools, and TCR sequencing was then used to find antigen-specific CD4+ T cell clonotypes based on their expansion. After around 11 days of culture, CD4+ T cells were isolated with the EasySep CD4+ T cell isolation kit. Two doses of either the BNT162b2 or the mRNA-1273 mRNA SARS-CoV-2 vaccine were administered to participants. The library was made by the immunoSEQ multiplex PCR assay. The clones in this table, taken by TCRdb from immuneACCESS, are in-frame only. Not every clone is retained; where verified, under half of the shortfall comes from an unresolved V gene, and the cause of the rest is unknown. For this sample there are more than 50,000 clones; around three quarters appear just once. The ten largest account for approximately 0.9% of the sample.

These receptors are not linked to any known antigen. Sample: CD4+ T cells from PBMCs cultured with HCoV-OC43 spike peptides, taken after COVID-19 vaccination. Per the publication, the cell subset or site label means: HCoV-OC43 spike overlapping peptide pool stimulation. All receptors derive from a human donor who received a COVID-19 vaccine.

This clone was counted between two and nine times. The rearrangement uses TRBV23-1 and TRBJ2-7, with a possible D match to TRBD1 (5 bases). TRBV23-1 is known as an ORF, though its function is uncertain. V dropped 2 bases and J dropped 4 bases, with 9 bases sitting between them. The CDR3 spans 13 residues. CDR3 coding DNA: TGCGCCAGCAGTCAACAGACAGATTACGAGCAGTACGTC. Amino acid sequence: CASSQQTDYEQYV.

This clone showed up just once. The chain employs TRBV19 and TRBJ2-5; no definite D call. Germline V gives CDR1 LNHDA, CDR2 SQIVND (reference sequence). Trimming pared 4 bases from V and 5 bases from J, leaving 14 bases between. This CDR3 has 14 residues. CDR3 sequence reads: CASSSRLSPETQYF. Written as DNA, the CDR3 is TGTGCCAGTAGTAGCAGGTTATCCCCCGAGACCCAGTACTTC.

This clone was counted between two and nine times. The chain couples TRBV5-8 to TRBJ1-2; weak D call: TRBD1 (5 bases). The germline gives CDR1 SGHTS, CDR2 YDEGEE. V lost 3 bases, J lost 1 base, and 13 bases lay in between. CDR3 length equals 15 residues. The DNA for the CDR3 is TGTGCCAGCAGCTATGCAGGACAAGTTAACTATGGCTACACCTTC. Residues: CASSYAGQVNYGYTF.

This clone came up a few times. The V gene is TRBV5-4, the J gene TRBJ2-2; D not resolved. This CDR3 comprises 13 residues. Germline-derived CDR1 and CDR2 are SGHNT and YYREEE (reference sequence). V lost 0 bases to trimming and J lost 4 bases, with 4 bases between them. The CDR3 sequence is CASSLVGTGELFF. The CDR3 coding sequence is TGTGCCAGCAGCTTGGTAGGCACCGGGGAGCTGTTTTTT.

The V call is TRBV3-1 (or the pseudogene TRBV3-2), the J call TRBJ2-6; TRBD1 agrees at 8 bases. V lost 4 bases to trimming and J lost 0 bases; unmatched junction nucleotides: 8. The germline V gene has CDR1 LGHDT and CDR2 YNNKEL (reference sequence). The CDR3 consists of 18 residues. In nucleotides, the CDR3 is TGTGCCAGCAGCCCACAGGGGGACACAGCCTCTGGGGCCAACGTCCTGACTTTC. It yields the protein CASSPQGDTASGANVLTF.